A selection of T cell receptor beta chains follows, all from one sample in a study of spatial heterogeneity in lung cancer. TCRdb itself ran the 5' RACE reads through MiXCR, one entry per CDR3 protein. The sample holds roughly 99,000 distinct CDR3 sequences; roughly a fifth are singletons and the top ten take 21%. The sample was PBMCs, taken at follow-up. Receptor source: a male donor with early-stage non-small cell lung cancer. Each CDR3 is given with its conserved first and last residue. D genes are given only for firm matches. Clone size is given for some rows only: seen once, a few or many times, or a class if the clone is expanded.

V	D	J	size	length	DNA	CDR3
TRBV19	NA	TRBJ1-3	NA	16	TGTGCCAGTAGTCAGTGGACGGGGCTTCAGGGAAACACCATATATTTT	CASSQWTGLQGNTIYF
TRBV15	NA	TRBJ2-3	NA	15	TGTGCCACCAGCAGAGATATAGGTGGCACAGATACGCAGTATTTT	CATSRDIGGTDTQYF
TRBV12-3/TRBV12-4	NA	TRBJ2-3	NA	11	TGTGCCAGCAGTTTACTAGATACGCAGTATTTT	CASSLLDTQYF
TRBV5-1	TRBD2	TRBJ2-3	NA	15	TGCGCCAGCAGCTTGCCGCGGCTAGCGGAAGATACGCAGTATTTT	CASSLPRLAEDTQYF
TRBV3-1	NA	TRBJ2-3	many	11	TGTGCCAGCAGCCATACAGATACGCAGTATTTT	CASSHTDTQYF
TRBV3-1	TRBD1	TRBJ1-2	NA	15	TGTGCCAGCAGCCAACGAAGTCAGGGGGCACGGGGCTACACCTTC	CASSQRSQGARGYTF
TRBV29-1	TRBD2	TRBJ2-5	few	13	TGCAGCGTTGTGCCTAGCGGGAGGGCGACCCAGTACTTC	CSVVPSGRATQYF
TRBV4-1	NA	TRBJ2-2	many	16	TGCGCCAGCAGCCAAGGTAGCTATGTGAACACCGGGGAGCTGTTTTTT	CASSQGSYVNTGELFF
TRBV20-1	NA	TRBJ1-5	NA	19	TGCAGTGCTAGAGATCCTTCGGACTCAGGTGGTCCAGGCAATCAGCCCCAGCATTTT	CSARDPSDSGGPGNQPQHF
TRBV20-1	NA	TRBJ2-5	NA	14	TGCAGTGCTACCGAGAGGGAGATCCCAGAGACCCAGTACTTC	CSATEREIPETQYF
TRBV7-2	NA	TRBJ1-1	few	15	TGTGCCAGCAGCTTTTGGGGGGATTCTAACACTGAAGCTTTCTTT	CASSFWGDSNTEAFF
TRBV4-1	NA	TRBJ1-1	NA	12	TGCGCCAGCAGCCAAGGGCCCAATGAAGCTTTCTTT	CASSQGPNEAFF
TRBV7-9	NA	TRBJ1-3	few	13	TGTGCCAGCGGACCGATCTCTGGAAACACCATATATTTT	CASGPISGNTIYF
TRBV19	TRBD2	TRBJ2-3	NA	12	TGTGCCAGTACTGGACTAGGGGATACGCAGTATTTT	CASTGLGDTQYF
TRBV7-2	NA	TRBJ2-2	NA	14	TGTGCCAGCAGCTTACAGTCTCATACCGGGGAGCTGTTTTTT	CASSLQSHTGELFF
TRBV29-1	NA	TRBJ2-7	many	10	TGCAGCGTTAAGGGAATCGAGCAGTACTTC	CSVKGIEQYF
TRBV4-2	TRBD2	TRBJ2-2	many	16	TGTGCCAGCAGCCGGGCTAGCGGGAGGGTTAGCGGGGAGCTGTTTTTT	CASSRASGRVSGELFF
TRBV2	NA	TRBJ2-3	NA	12	TGTGCCGGACGGACTCGACGAGATACGCAGTATTTT	CAGRTRRDTQYF
TRBV14	NA	TRBJ1-5	NA	16	TGTGCCAGCAGCCAAGAACGGGGGTCTGGTAATCAGCCCCAGCATTTT	CASSQERGSGNQPQHF
TRBV7-2	TRBD2	TRBJ2-5	NA	15	TGTGCCAGCAGCTTAGTAGCGGGGGGAAAAGAGACCCAGTACTTC	CASSLVAGGKETQYF
TRBV5-4	NA	TRBJ2-2	few	15	TGTGCCAGCAGCTCCGACGGGCCGAACACCGGGGAGCTGTTTTTT	CASSSDGPNTGELFF
TRBV2	TRBD2	TRBJ2-1	NA	16	TGTGCCAGCAGTGAGCTAGCGGGAGGGACTAGGAATGAGCAGTTCTTC	CASSELAGGTRNEQFF
TRBV29-1	NA	TRBJ2-3	few	15	TGCAGCGTTCGGCCCGCGGCAGGGACTACAGATACGCAGTATTTT	CSVRPAAGTTDTQYF
TRBV19	NA	TRBJ2-1	NA	11	TGTGCCAGTAGTATAGGCCATGAGCAGTTCTTC	CASSIGHEQFF
TRBV4-1	NA	TRBJ2-6	few	16	TGCGCCAGCAGCCGAACGTCTGTTACCGGGGCCAACGTCCTGACTTTC	CASSRTSVTGANVLTF
TRBV4-1	TRBD2	TRBJ2-5	NA	15	TGCGCCAGCAGCCAGATGGGACTAGCCCAAGAGACCCAGTACTTC	CASSQMGLAQETQYF
TRBV9	TRBD2	TRBJ2-3	few	16	TGTGCCAGCAGTAAGAGACTAGCGGGGGAGAGAGATACGCAGTATTTT	CASSKRLAGERDTQYF
TRBV10-1	NA	TRBJ1-1	many	12	TGCGCCAGCAGCGACTCGAACACTGAAGCTTTCTTT	CASSDSNTEAFF
TRBV7-2	NA	TRBJ1-2	NA	15	TGTGCCAGCAGCTTTCTATCGGGGCCTAACTATGGCTACACCTTC	CASSFLSGPNYGYTF
TRBV4-1	TRBD1	TRBJ2-2	few	15	TGCGCCAGCAGCCACGTCGGACAGGCCGGGGGGGAGCTGTTTTTT	CASSHVGQAGGELFF
TRBV9	NA	TRBJ1-4	few	14	TGTGCCAGCAGCGTAGAGGACAGTAATGAAAAACTGTTTTTT	CASSVEDSNEKLFF
TRBV5-1	TRBD1	TRBJ2-1	NA	15	TGCGCCAGCAGCCCACAGGGGGGTTCCTACAATGAGCAGTTCTTC	CASSPQGGSYNEQFF
TRBV5-1	NA	TRBJ1-3	NA	14	TGCGCCAGCAGTCCTGCAAGCTCTGGAAACACCATATATTTT	CASSPASSGNTIYF
TRBV2	NA	TRBJ2-5	medium-sized	12	TGTGCCAGCAGTGTCTTACAAGAGACCCAGTACTTC	CASSVLQETQYF
TRBV18	TRBD2	TRBJ2-2	few	18	TGTGCCAGCTCACCACGGGGGCCTAGCGGGAGTAAAACCGGGGAGCTGTTTTTT	CASSPRGPSGSKTGELFF
TRBV6-6	TRBD2	TRBJ2-5	many	17	TGTGCCAGCAGCCCAAGACTAGCGGGGGGTCTACAAGAGACCCAGTACTTC	CASSPRLAGGLQETQYF
TRBV6-5	TRBD2	TRBJ2-1	many	15	TGTGCCAGCAGTCCCGAGACTAGCAGCTACAATGAGCAGTTCTTC	CASSPETSSYNEQFF
TRBV19	NA	TRBJ1-5	few	15	TGTGCCAGTAGTATCTTGAAGGGAGGCAATCAGCCCCAGCATTTT	CASSILKGGNQPQHF
TRBV15	NA	TRBJ2-1	NA	15	TGTGCCACCAGCAGAGATGGGACAACCTACAATGAGCCGTTCTTC	CATSRDGTTYNEPFF
TRBV2	NA	TRBJ1-4	few	13	TGTGCCAGCAGTCGGGACCTTAATGAAAAACTGTTTTTT	CASSRDLNEKLFF
TRBV2	NA	TRBJ1-1	many	14	TGTGCCAGCAGTGAAGCGACCGGGGCCGGTGAAGCTTTCTTT	CASSEATGAGEAFF
TRBV10-3	NA	TRBJ1-1	few	14	TGTGCCATCAGTGAGACAGGGACGAACACTGAAGCTTTCTTT	CAISETGTNTEAFF
TRBV3-1	NA	TRBJ1-1	NA	15	TGTGCCAGCAGCAAGATACTTGGAGTCGGCACTGAAGCTTTCTTT	CASSKILGVGTEAFF
TRBV20-1	NA	TRBJ1-5	NA	12	TGCAGTGCTAGAGACAGCAATCAGCCCCAGCATTTT	CSARDSNQPQHF
TRBV3-1	TRBD2	TRBJ2-7	NA	13	TGTGCCAGCAGCCAAGATCGCGGGAGGGCTACTTACTTC	CASSQDRGRATYF
TRBV19	TRBD1	TRBJ2-1	few	14	TGTGCCAGTAGCCGGGACAGGGGCTACAATGAGCAGTTCTTC	CASSRDRGYNEQFF
TRBV24-1	NA	TRBJ2-3	few	12	TGTGCCACCAGTGATCCGGGGAATACGCAGTATTTT	CATSDPGNTQYF
TRBV30	TRBD1	TRBJ1-5	NA	13	TGTGCCTGGGGAACAGGGGCCAATCAGCCCCAGCATTTT	CAWGTGANQPQHF
TRBV5-1	NA	TRBJ1-2	few	13	TGCGCCAGCAGCCCCAGGGAAAACTATGGCTACACCTTC	CASSPRENYGYTF
TRBV2	NA	TRBJ2-3	NA	13	TGTGCCAGCAGTGATGGGGTTGTGGTTGCGCAGTATTTT	CASSDGVVVAQYF
TRBV7-9	NA	TRBJ2-5	NA	13	TGTGCCAGCAGCTTAGATGGACCCCAGGCCCAGTACTTC	CASSLDGPQAQYF
TRBV5-1	NA	TRBJ2-6	few	13	TGCGCCAGCAGCTGGTCTGGGGCCAACGTCCTGACTTTC	CASSWSGANVLTF
TRBV29-1	NA	TRBJ1-2	NA	12	TGCAGCGTTGGAGGGGGAGACTATGGCTACACCTTC	CSVGGGDYGYTF